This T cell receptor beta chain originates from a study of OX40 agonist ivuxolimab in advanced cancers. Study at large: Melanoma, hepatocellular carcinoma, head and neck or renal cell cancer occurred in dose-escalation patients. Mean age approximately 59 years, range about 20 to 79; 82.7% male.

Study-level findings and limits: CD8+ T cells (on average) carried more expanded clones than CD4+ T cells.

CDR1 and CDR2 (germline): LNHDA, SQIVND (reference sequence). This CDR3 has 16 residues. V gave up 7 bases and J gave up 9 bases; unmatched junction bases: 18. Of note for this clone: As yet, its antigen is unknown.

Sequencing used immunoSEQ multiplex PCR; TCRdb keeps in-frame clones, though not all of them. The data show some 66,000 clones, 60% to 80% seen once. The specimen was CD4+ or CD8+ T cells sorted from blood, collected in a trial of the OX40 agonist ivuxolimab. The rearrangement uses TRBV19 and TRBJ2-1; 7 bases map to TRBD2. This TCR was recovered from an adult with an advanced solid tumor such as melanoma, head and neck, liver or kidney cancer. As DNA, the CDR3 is TGTGCCAGTACATCCAGAGCAGCGGGAAAGGGAGGTGAGCAGTTCTTC. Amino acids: CASTSRAAGKGGEQFF. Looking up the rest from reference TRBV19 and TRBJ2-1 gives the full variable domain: DGGITQSPKYLFRKEGQNVTLSCEQNLNHDAMYWYRQDPGQGLRLIYYSQIVNDFQKGDIAEGYSVSREKKESFPLTVTSAQKNPTAFYLCASTSRAAGKGGEQFFGPGTRLTVL.